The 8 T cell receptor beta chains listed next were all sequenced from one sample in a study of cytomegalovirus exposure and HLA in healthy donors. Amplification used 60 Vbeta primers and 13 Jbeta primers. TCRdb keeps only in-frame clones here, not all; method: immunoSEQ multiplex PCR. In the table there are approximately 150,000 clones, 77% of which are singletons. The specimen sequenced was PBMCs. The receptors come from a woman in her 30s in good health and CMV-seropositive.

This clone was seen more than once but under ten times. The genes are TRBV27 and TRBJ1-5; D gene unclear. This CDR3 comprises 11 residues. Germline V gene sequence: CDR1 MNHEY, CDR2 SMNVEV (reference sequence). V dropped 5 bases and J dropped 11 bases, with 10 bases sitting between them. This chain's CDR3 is CASSNGLSQHF. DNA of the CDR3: TGTGCCAGCAGTAACGGACTTTCCCAGCATTTT.

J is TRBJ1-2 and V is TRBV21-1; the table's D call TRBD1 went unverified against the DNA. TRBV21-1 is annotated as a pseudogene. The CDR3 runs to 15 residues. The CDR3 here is CASMVRTARFYGYTF. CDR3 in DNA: TGTGCCAGCATGGTCCGGACAGCTAGATTTTATGGCTACACCTTC.

The CDR3: CASTLIYMGGGEQYF. In DNA form, the CDR3 reads TGTGCCAGCACCCTGATCTATATGGGAGGGGGGGAGCAGTACTTC. The genes are TRBV28 and TRBJ2-7, with D possibly TRBD2 on 7 matching bases. Per germline, CDR1 MDHEN and CDR2 SYDVKM. The CDR3 is 15 amino acids. The V end was cut by 7 bases, the J end by 7 bases, with 23 bases between.

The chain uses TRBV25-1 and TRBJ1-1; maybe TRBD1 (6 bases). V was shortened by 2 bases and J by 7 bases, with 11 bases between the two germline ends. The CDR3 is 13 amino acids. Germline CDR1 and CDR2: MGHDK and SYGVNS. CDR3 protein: CASSELGQLEAFF. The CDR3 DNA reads TGTGCCAGCAGTGAACTGGGACAACTTGAAGCTTTCTTT.

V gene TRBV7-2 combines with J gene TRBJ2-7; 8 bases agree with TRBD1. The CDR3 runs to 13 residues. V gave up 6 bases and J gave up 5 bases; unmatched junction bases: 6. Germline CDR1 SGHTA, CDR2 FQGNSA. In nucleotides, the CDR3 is TGTGCCAGCAGGAGGGACAGGTCAAACGAGCAGTACTTC. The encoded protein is CASRRDRSNEQYF.

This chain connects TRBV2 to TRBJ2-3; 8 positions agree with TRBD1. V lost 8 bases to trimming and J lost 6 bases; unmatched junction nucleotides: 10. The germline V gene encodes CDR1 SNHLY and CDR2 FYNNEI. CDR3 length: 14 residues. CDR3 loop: CASPKGQGQDTQYF. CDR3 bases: TGTGCCAGCCCCAAAGGACAGGGACAGGATACGCAGTATTTT.

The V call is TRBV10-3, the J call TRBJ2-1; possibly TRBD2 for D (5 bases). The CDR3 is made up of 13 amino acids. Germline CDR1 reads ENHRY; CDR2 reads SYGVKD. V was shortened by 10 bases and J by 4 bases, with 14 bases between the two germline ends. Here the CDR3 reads CASAAGEYNEQFF. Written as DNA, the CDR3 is TGTGCCAGCGCCGCTGGGGAGTACAATGAGCAGTTCTTC.

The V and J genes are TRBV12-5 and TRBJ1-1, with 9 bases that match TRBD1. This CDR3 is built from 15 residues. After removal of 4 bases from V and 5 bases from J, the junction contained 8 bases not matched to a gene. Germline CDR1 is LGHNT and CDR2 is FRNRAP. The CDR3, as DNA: TGTGCTAGTGGTTCCCCCGGGACAGGGCGGACTGAAGCTTTCTTT. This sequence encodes CASGSPGTGRTEAFF.